This T cell receptor beta chain was identified during a study of spatial heterogeneity in lung cancer. The time point: sample taken at primary tumor resection. Samples were obtained from around 73 donors, all untreated early-stage non-small cell lung cancer patients. The input material, whole RNA from tumor, nontumor lung or frozen PBMC, was sequenced unsorted. Study findings and constraints: The number of expanded tumor alpha and beta chains correlated with mutation number. Expanded TCRs that were ubiquitous or regional had counts tracking ubiquitous and regional nonsynonymous mutations, respectively.

This clonotype was observed many times. Its antigen is undetermined. The CDR3 is made up of 15 amino acids. CDR1 is LNHNV, CDR2 YYDKDF, per germline (reference sequence). V lost 4 bases, J lost 7 bases, and 7 bases stayed unmatched. A distinct unique molecular identifier was carried by each TCR cDNA molecule. In TCRdb, the 5' RACE reads were re-called with MiXCR into one record per CDR3 protein. The profile covers about 9,200 distinct CDR3 sequences, with about 2.7% appearing a single time and approximately 14% taken by the ten largest. The source was lung tumor tissue, collected at surgery. The receptor comes from a male donor with early-stage non-small cell lung cancer. The V call is TRBV15, the J call TRBJ2-1; 10 nucleotides match TRBD2. DNA for the CDR3: TGTGCCACCAGCACGAAGCGGGGGGGCGGAAATGAGCAGTTCTTC. It translates to CATSTKRGGGNEQFF.